The 18 T cell receptor beta chains given below trace back to one sample, sequenced in a study of identical twins. MiXCR, applied by TCRdb to the 5' RACE reads, yields one record per CDR3 protein. Altogether over 600,000 distinct CDR3 sequences are present, less than 25% being singletons, with the ten largest covering over 4%. This sample also appeared in a second study, on T cells expressing NK-cell markers.

Material for sequencing was PBMCs. These receptors were taken from a woman under 30 in good health.

V and J are TRBV2 and TRBJ1-6; 7 nucleotides align to TRBD1. Trimming at V came to 7 bases and at J to 9 bases, leaving 6 bases not matched to a gene. Germline V gene sequence: CDR1 SNHLY, CDR2 FYNNEI. The length of the CDR3 is 13 residues. The CDR3 region is CASTDRETSPLHF. The DNA for the CDR3 is TGTGCCAGCACCGACAGGGAGACTTCACCCCTCCACTTT.

This clonotype occurred a few times. The chain employs TRBV5-1 and TRBJ2-7; D is undetermined. The CDR3 spans 16 residues. Trimming pared 2 bases from V and 0 bases from J, leaving 15 bases between. Germline V gene data show CDR1 as SGHRS and CDR2 as YFSETQ. The CDR3 region is CASSLNGANRSYEQYF. DNA of the CDR3: TGCGCCAGCAGCTTAAATGGAGCGAACCGCTCCTACGAGCAGTACTTC.

This rearrangement joins TRBV5-1 to TRBJ2-5, with 7 bases fitting TRBD2. Germline-derived CDR1 and CDR2 are SGHRS and YFSETQ. This CDR3 is 14 amino acids long. The V and J ends lost 7 bases and 2 bases, in that order; junction bases with no gene match: 8. This chain's CDR3 is CASVRPGGQETQYF. DNA of the CDR3: TGCGCCAGCGTTCGCCCGGGGGGACAAGAGACCCAGTACTTC.

This clonotype was picked up a small number of times. V usage is TRBV6-5 and J usage is TRBJ1-3; D uncertain. This CDR3 is 15 amino acids long. Trimming cost V 5 bases and J 0 bases, with 11 bases left between them. Germline CDR1 and CDR2: MNHEY and SVGAGI. DNA of the CDR3: TGTGCCAGCAGTACTTTGTCGGGCTCTGGAAACACCATATATTTT. As protein: CASSTLSGSGNTIYF.

This clonotype was counted at least ten times. This rearrangement joins TRBV7-9 to TRBJ1-2; D is unclear. The CDR3 covers 13 residues. CDR1 is SEHNR and CDR2 is FQNEAQ in the germline V gene (reference sequence). V gave up 4 bases and J gave up 0 bases, with 6 bases separating them. In nucleotides, the CDR3 is TGTGCCAGCAGCTCCAACCCTAACTATGGCTACACCTTC. Translation: CASSSNPNYGYTF.

The chain is built from TRBV5-1 and TRBJ1-1; 7 bases agree with TRBD1. From germline, CDR1 is SGHRS and CDR2 YFSETQ. J lost 3 bases, V lost 2 bases, and 7 bases had no gene match. The CDR3 runs to 15 residues. CDR3 loop: CASSFSRTGHTEAFF. CDR3 nucleotide sequence: TGCGCCAGCAGCTTTTCCCGGACAGGACACACTGAAGCTTTCTTT. Supplemented by reference TRBV5-1 and TRBJ1-1, the full variable domain reads KAGVTQTPRYLIKTRGQQVTLSCSPISGHRSVSWYQQTPGQGLQFLFEYFSETQRNKGNFPGRFSGRQFSNSRSEMNVSTLELGDSALYLCASSFSRTGHTEAFFGQGTRLTVV.

This clonotype was seen only a few times. The rearrangement joins TRBV6-4 to TRBJ2-3; D perhaps matches TRBD1 (5 bases). Trimming shortened V by 4 bases and J by 5 bases, and 10 bases separated the two germline ends. Germline CDR1 MRHNA, CDR2 SNTAGT. The CDR3 totals 13 residues. CDR3 nucleotide sequence: TGTGCCAGCAGTGGACAGCCTAGAGATACGCAGTATTTT. It encodes CASSGQPRDTQYF.

V is TRBV6-1 and J is TRBJ1-2; no reliable D call. Looked up from germline, CDR1 is MNHNS and CDR2 is SASEGT. V was shortened by 6 bases and J by 2 bases, with 13 bases between the two germline ends. The CDR3 is 14 residues long. CDR3 nucleotide sequence: TGTGCCAGCAGGAGGGCCACATTGAACTATGGCTACACCTTC. Protein sequence: CASRRATLNYGYTF.

This clonotype was counted only a few times. The chain uses TRBV25-1 and TRBJ2-3; 7 bases align to TRBD2. Germline values: CDR1 MGHDK, CDR2 SYGVNS. The CDR3 is made up of 15 amino acids. J lost 0 bases, V lost 6 bases, and 6 bases had no gene match. The CDR3 nucleotides are TGTGCCAGCAGCGCTGGGGGGGTTAGCACAGATACGCAGTATTTT. This translates into CASSAGGVSTDTQYF.

The rearrangement links TRBV20-1 to TRBJ1-1; no firm D call. V dropped 2 bases and J dropped 0 bases, with 7 bases sitting between them. The germline V gene has CDR1 DFQATT and CDR2 SNEGSKA (reference sequence). This CDR3 contains 13 residues. CDR3 in amino acids: CSARSSMNTEAFF. CDR3 DNA sequence: TGCAGTGCTAGAAGCTCCATGAACACTGAAGCTTTCTTT.

V usage is TRBV7-8 and J usage is TRBJ2-7; D is tentatively TRBD1 or TRBD2 (5 bases each). Per germline, CDR1 SGHVS and CDR2 FQNEAQ. The CDR3 has 16 residues. Deletions cut 5 bases from V and 4 bases from J, with 21 bases between. CDR3 loop: CASSGIGGWGTYEQYF. The CDR3, as DNA: TGTGCCAGCAGCGGCATTGGTGGGTGGGGGACGTACGAGCAGTACTTC.

The J gene is TRBJ1-1, the V gene TRBV29-1; D is undetermined. The CDR3 has 12 residues. V was clipped by 3 bases and J by 7 bases, with 12 bases between them. The germline gives CDR1 SQVTM, CDR2 ANQGSEA. DNA of the CDR3: TGCAGCGTTGATGTGGGATGGGGTGAAGCTTTCTTT. It encodes CSVDVGWGEAFF.

The chain couples TRBV29-1 to TRBJ2-3, with 12 nucleotides matching TRBD2. V was pared by 6 bases and J by 0 bases, with 10 bases of the junction left unmatched. Germline V gene sequence: CDR1 SQVTM, CDR2 ANQGSEA. The CDR3 has 17 residues. CDR3 nucleotide sequence: TGCAGCGTCGACAATCTAGCGGGGGGGATGAGCACAGATACGCAGTATTTT. It is translated as CSVDNLAGGMSTDTQYF.

The chain recombines TRBV5-6 with TRBJ1-1; D remains unclear. Germline CDR1 is SGHDT and CDR2 is YYEEEE. Trimming shortened V by 4 bases and J by 0 bases, and 13 bases separated the two germline ends. The CDR3 covers 15 residues. This chain's CDR3 is CASSRHLPLNTEAFF. CDR3 nucleotides: TGTGCCAGCAGCCGACATCTACCGCTGAACACTGAAGCTTTCTTT.

This clonotype turned up a few times. The chain has TRBV5-4 and TRBJ1-1, with D unclear. The CDR3 contains 14 residues. Germline CDR1 SGHNT, CDR2 YYREEE (reference sequence). Trimming took off 0 bases at V and 5 bases at J, with 11 bases between the two ends. The CDR3 nucleotides read TGTGCCAGCAGCTTGGACCCTCTCGGGACTGAAGCTTTCTTT. This codes for CASSLDPLGTEAFF.

The CDR3 loop is CASIQAGSYNEQFF. In DNA, the CDR3 is TGTGCCAGCATCCAGGCTGGCTCCTACAATGAGCAGTTCTTC. This sequence joins TRBV27 and TRBJ2-1; D call uncertain. CDR1 and CDR2 (germline): MNHEY, SMNVEV (reference sequence). V was trimmed by 7 bases and J by 0 bases, leaving 10 bases between them. CDR3 size: 14 residues.

The rearrangement joins TRBV29-1 to TRBJ2-7; D may be TRBD1 or TRBD2 (6 bases each). Trimming removed 0 bases from V and 3 bases from J, with 15 bases in between. Germline loops: CDR1 SQVTM, CDR2 ANQGSEA. This CDR3 is built from 15 residues. CDR3 nucleotide sequence: TGCAGCGTTGAAGAAGTGAAACAGGGAGGCTACGAGCAGTACTTC. It specifies CSVEEVKQGGYEQYF.

This clonotype was detected only a few times. The rearrangement uses TRBV12-3 or TRBV12-4 and TRBJ2-1; D is unresolved. The length of the CDR3 is 13 residues. V lost 3 bases, J lost 6 bases, and 9 bases lay in between. The CDR3: CASSFSGSNEQFF. For the CDR3, the DNA is TGTGCCAGCAGTTTCTCGGGTTCCAATGAGCAGTTCTTC.